This T cell receptor beta chain was documented in a study of blood T cell repertoires in COVID-19. Study information: The analysed material was cDNA or gDNA that came from T cells, B-cell-depleted T cells, or PBMCs.

Trimming removed 5 bases at V and 7 bases at J, with 15 bases between. This CDR3 has 14 residues. Germline V gene sequence: CDR1 SGHAT, CDR2 FQNNGV. In the authors' methods: Scientists estimated how many nucleated cells there were by amplifying reference gene primers. Assay: immunoSEQ multiplex PCR; the TCRdb copy retains only in-frame clones and omits some. V, J and clone size are those of that table, while D and trimming were read from the DNA. The sample consists of approximately 89,000 clones, under 90% of them appearing once. Sequencing was done on a sample of peripheral blood. The genes are TRBV11-2 and TRBJ2-1, with D possibly TRBD2 on 5 matching bases. The sequence was collected from a woman in her sixties or seventies with acute or convalescent COVID-19. The CDR3: CASSRRVDGNEQFF. The CDR3 DNA sequence: TGTGCCAGCAGCCGGCGGGTAGATGGGAATGAGCAGTTCTTC. The full variable domain, in which reference TRBV11-2 and TRBJ2-1 provide the parts outside the CDR3, is EAGVAQSPRYKIIEKRQSVAFWCNPISGHATLYWYQQILGQGPKLLIQFQNNGVVDDSQLPKDRFSAERLKGVDSTLKIQPAKLEDSAVYLCASSRRVDGNEQFFGPGTRLTVL.